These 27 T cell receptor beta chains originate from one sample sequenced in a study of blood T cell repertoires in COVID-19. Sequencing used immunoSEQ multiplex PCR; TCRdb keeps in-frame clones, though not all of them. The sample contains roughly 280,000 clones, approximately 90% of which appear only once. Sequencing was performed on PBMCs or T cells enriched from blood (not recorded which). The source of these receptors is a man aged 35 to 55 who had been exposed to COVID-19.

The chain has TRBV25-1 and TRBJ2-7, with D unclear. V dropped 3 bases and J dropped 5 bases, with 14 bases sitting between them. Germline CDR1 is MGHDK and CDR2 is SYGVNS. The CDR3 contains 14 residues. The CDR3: CASSDPGSPNEQYF. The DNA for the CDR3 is TGTGCCAGCAGTGATCCGGGTTCCCCTAACGAGCAGTACTTC.

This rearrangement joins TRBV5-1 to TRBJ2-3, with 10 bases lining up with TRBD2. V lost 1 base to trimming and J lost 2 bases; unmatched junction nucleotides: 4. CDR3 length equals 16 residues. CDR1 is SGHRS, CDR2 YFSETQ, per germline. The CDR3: CASSLTSGAPTDTQYF. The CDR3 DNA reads TGCGCCAGCAGCTTGACTAGCGGGGCCCCCACAGATACGCAGTATTTT.

In DNA, the CDR3 is TGTGCCAGCAGCTTAGAGGGGCTGAGACTCAATGAGCAGTTCTTC. Its protein product is CASSLEGLRLNEQFF. V gene TRBV7-9 combines with J gene TRBJ2-1; D is possibly TRBD1 (5 bases). V dropped 1 base and J dropped 6 bases, with 13 bases sitting between them. Germline CDR1 SEHNR, CDR2 FQNEAQ (reference sequence). The CDR3 has 15 residues.

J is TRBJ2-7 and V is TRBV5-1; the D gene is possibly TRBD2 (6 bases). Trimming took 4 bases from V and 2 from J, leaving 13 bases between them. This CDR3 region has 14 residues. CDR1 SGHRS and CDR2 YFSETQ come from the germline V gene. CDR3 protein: CASSPIGGAYEQYF. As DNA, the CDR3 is TGCGCCAGCAGCCCGATCGGAGGGGCCTACGAGCAGTACTTC.

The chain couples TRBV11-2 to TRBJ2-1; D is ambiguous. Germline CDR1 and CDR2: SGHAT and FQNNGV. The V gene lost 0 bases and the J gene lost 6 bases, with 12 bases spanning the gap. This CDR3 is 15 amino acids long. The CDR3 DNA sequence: TGTGCCAGCAGCTTAGAATTCCAGTCCCCCAATGAGCAGTTCTTC. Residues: CASSLEFQSPNEQFF.

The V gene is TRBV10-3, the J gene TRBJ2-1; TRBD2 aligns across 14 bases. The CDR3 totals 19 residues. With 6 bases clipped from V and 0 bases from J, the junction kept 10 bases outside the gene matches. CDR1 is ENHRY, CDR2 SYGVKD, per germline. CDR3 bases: TGTGCCATCAGCTCAGAAGGACTAGCGGGAGGATCCTCCTACAATGAGCAGTTCTTC. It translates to CAISSEGLAGGSSYNEQFF.

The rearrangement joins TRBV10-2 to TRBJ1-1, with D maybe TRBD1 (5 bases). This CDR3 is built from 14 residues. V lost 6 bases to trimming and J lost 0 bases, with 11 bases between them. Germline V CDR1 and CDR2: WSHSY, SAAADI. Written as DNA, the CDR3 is TGCGCCAGCAGGGTCGGACAAATGAACACTGAAGCTTTCTTT. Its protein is CASRVGQMNTEAFF.

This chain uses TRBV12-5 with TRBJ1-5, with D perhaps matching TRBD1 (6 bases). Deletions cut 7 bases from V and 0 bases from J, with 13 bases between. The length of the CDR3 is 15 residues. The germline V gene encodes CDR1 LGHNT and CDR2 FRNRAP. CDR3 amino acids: CASDPDSDSNQPQHF. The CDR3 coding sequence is TGTGCTAGTGACCCGGACAGTGATAGCAATCAGCCCCAGCATTTT.

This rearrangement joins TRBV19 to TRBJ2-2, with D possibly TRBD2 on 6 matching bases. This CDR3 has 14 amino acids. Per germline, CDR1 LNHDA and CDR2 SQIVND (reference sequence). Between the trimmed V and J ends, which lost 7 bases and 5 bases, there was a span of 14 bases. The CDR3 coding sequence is TGTGCCAGTATTTCAGGGAGGTTTACCGGGGAGCTGTTTTTT. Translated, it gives CASISGRFTGELFF.

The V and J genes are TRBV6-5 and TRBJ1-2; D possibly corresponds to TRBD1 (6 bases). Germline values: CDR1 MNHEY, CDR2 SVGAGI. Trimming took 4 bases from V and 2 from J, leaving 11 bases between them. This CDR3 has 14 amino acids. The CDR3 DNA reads TGTGCCAGCAGTTTGGCCAGGGGCAACTATGGCTACACCTTC. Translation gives CASSLARGNYGYTF.

The CDR3 DNA reads as TGCAGCGCCCGGACTAGCGCCTACGAGCAGTACTTC. This codes for CSARTSAYEQYF. The V gene is TRBV29-1, the J gene TRBJ2-7; 9 positions agree with TRBD2. Per the germline V gene, CDR1 is SQVTM and CDR2 is ANQGSEA. The junction had 3 bases not matched to a gene; V was cut back by 7 bases and J by 2 bases. The CDR3 is 12 residues long.

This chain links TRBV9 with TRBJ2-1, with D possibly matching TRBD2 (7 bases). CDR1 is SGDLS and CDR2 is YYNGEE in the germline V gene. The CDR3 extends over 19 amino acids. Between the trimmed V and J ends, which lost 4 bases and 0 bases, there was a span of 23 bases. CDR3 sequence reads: CASSSGTRGGMSSYNEQFF. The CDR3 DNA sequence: TGTGCCAGCAGCTCCGGGACAAGGGGGGGAATGAGCTCCTACAATGAGCAGTTCTTC.

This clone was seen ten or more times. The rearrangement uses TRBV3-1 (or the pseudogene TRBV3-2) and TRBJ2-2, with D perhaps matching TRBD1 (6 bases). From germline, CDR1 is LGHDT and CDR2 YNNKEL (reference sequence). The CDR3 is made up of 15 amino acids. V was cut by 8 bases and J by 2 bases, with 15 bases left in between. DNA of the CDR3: TGTGCCAGCTTCGGGACACTACAAAACACCGGGGAGCTGTTTTTT. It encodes CASFGTLQNTGELFF.

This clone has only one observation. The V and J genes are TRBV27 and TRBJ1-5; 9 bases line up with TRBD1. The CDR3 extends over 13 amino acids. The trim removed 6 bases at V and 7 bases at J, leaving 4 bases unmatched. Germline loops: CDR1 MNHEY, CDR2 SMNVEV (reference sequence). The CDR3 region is CASRSGQGQPQHF. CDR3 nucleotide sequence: TGTGCCAGCAGGTCGGGACAGGGCCAGCCCCAGCATTTT.

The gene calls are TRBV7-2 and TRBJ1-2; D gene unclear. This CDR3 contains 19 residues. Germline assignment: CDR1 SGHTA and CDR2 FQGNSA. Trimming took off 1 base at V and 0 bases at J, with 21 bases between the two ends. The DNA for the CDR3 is TGTGCCAGCAGCTTAGACGGACTCAGTATTGGAGAATCTAACTATGGCTACACCTTC. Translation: CASSLDGLSIGESNYGYTF.

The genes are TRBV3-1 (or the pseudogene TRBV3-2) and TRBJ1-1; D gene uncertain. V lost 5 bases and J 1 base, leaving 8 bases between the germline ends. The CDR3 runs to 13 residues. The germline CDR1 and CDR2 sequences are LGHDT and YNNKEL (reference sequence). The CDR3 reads CASSVPWNTEAFF. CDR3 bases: TGTGCCAGCAGCGTTCCGTGGAACACTGAAGCTTTCTTT.

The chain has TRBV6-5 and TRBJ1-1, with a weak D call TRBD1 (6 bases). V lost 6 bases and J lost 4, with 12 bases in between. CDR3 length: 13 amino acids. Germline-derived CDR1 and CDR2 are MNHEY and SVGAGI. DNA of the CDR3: TGTGCCAGCAGGAACAGGGCGAGCACTGAAGCTTTCTTT. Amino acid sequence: CASRNRASTEAFF.

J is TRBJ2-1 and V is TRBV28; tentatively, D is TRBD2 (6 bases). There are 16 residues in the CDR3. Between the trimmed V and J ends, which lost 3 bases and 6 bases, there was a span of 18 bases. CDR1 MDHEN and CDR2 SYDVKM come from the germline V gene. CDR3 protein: CASSLYSGSSANEQFF. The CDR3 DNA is TGTGCCAGCAGTTTGTATTCCGGGAGCAGCGCCAATGAGCAGTTCTTC.

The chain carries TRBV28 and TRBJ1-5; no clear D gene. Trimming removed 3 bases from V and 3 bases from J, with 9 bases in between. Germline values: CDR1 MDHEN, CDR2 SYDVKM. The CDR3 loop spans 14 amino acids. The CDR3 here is CASSFGSFNQPQHF. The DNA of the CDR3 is TGTGCCAGCAGTTTCGGGAGTTTCAATCAGCCCCAGCATTTT.

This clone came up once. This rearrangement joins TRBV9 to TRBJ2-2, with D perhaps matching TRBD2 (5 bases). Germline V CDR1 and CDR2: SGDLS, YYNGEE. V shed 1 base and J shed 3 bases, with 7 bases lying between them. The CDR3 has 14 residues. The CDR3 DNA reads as TGTGCCAGCAGCGTACTGAGGGACACCGGGGAGCTGTTTTTT. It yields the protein CASSVLRDTGELFF.

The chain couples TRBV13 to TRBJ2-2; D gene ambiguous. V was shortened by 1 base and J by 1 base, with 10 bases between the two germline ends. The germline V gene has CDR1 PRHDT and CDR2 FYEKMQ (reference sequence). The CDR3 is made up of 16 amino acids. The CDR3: CASSLVTGENTGELFF. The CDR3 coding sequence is TGTGCCAGCAGCTTAGTCACGGGTGAGAACACCGGGGAGCTGTTTTTT.

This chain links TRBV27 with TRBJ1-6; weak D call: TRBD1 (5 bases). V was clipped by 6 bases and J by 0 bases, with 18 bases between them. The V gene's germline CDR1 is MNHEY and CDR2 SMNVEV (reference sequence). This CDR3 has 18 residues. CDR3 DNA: TGTGCCAGCAGGGGGCATTTTGGCAGTAGCTCCTATAATTCACCCCTCCACTTT. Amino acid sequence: CASRGHFGSSSYNSPLHF.

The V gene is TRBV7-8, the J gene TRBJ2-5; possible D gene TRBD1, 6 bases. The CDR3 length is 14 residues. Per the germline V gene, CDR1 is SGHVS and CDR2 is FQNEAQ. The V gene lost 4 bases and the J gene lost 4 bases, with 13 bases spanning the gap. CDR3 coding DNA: TGTGCCAGCAGCTGGGGGTTCAGGGGAGAGACCCAGTACTTC. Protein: CASSWGFRGETQYF. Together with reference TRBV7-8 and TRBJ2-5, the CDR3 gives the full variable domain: GAGVSQSPRYKVAKRGQDVALRCDPISGHVSLFWYQQALGQGPEFLTYFQNEAQLDKSGLPSDRFFAERPEGSVSTLKIQRTQQEDSAVYLCASSWGFRGETQYFGPGTRLLVL.

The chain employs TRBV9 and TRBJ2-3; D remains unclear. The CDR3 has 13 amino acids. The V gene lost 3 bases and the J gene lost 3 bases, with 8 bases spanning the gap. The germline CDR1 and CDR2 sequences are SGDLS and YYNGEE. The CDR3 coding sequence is TGTGCCAGCAGCGACGGTACTACAGATACGCAGTATTTT. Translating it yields CASSDGTTDTQYF. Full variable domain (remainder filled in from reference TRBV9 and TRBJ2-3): DSGVTQTPKHLITATGQRVTLRCSPRSGDLSVYWYQQSLDQGLQFLIQYYNGEERAKGNILERFSAQQFPDLHSELNLSSLELGDSALYFCASSDGTTDTQYFGPGTRLTVL.

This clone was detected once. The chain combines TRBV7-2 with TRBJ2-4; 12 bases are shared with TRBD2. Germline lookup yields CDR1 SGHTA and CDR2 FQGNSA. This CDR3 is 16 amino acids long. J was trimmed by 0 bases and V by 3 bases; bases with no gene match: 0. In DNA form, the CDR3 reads TGTGCCAGCAGCTTGACTAGCGGGAGAGCCAAAAACATTCAGTACTTC. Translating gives CASSLTSGRAKNIQYF.

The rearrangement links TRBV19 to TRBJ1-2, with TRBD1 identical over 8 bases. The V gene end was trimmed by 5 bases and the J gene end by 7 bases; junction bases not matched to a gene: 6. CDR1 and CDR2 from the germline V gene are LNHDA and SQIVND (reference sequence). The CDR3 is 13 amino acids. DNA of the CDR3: TGTGCCAGTAGTCTGCAGGGGGCGGGTGGCTACACCTTC. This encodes CASSLQGAGGYTF.

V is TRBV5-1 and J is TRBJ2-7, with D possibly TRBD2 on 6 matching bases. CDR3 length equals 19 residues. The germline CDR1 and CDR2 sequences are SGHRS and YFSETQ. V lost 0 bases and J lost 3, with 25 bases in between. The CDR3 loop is CASSLGLTGLFLLNYEQYF. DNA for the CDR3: TGCGCCAGCAGCTTGGGTCTTACGGGACTCTTCCTTCTGAACTACGAGCAGTACTTC.